The TCR beta chain described here comes from a study of blood T cells in healthy people across ages (dated by TCRdb to 2014 to 2015). Some background on the complete study: In model experiments, template switching captured about one uniquely barcoded TCR beta cDNA molecule for every two T cells. Age-related changes in TCR beta repertoire diversity were measured in the study by deep sequencing normalized with unique cDNA molecular identifiers. The donors were divided into four age groups: young (average about 16 years), middle-aged (around 41), aged (approximately 64) and long-lived (about 79). Donors of different ages were randomly distributed across sequencing lanes to avoid experimental bias. Using the same blood draw, the study looked at two additional independent replicas of 1 million unique cDNA reads for two donors, one aged 18 to 30 and the other aged 80 or older. Broad study findings and their caveats: Because the CMV infection status of the donors was unknown, age-related changes in expanded clonotypes may potentially have been confounded. Compared with the aged group, the long-lived group had more naive CD4+ T cells, fewer expanded clones and increased TCR diversity, a pattern suggesting age selection. A strong correlation was found between observed TCR beta diversity and the percentage of naive T cells measured by flow cytometry. As age increased, observed TCR beta diversity per million T cells dropped in a roughly linear way, and a significant reduction was already evident by age around 41. Bulk unsorted PBMC profiling prevented conclusive comparison of naive and antigen-experienced compartments. Estimates of total diversity based on one million sequenced T cells were regarded as lower bounds and as underestimates.

The library was generated by 5' RACE. Sequencer: Illumina HiSeq 2500. A second roughly 6 to 11 cycle PCR used a sample-barcoded 5' primer and a J-beta primer mix. Each TCR beta cDNA molecule received a unique molecular identifier from a template-switch 5' adaptor carrying 12 random nucleotides. Each sample yielded at least 2.5 million CDR3-containing paired-end reads. All of the RNA was converted into first-strand cDNA using the Mint cDNA synthesis kit, with a TRBC-specific oligonucleotide serving as the primer. After uracil-DNA glycosylase treatment, a first 18-cycle PCR used universal primers M1SS and BC2_uni_R on all cDNA. As for the authors' bioinformatics: Each sample was normalized by randomly selecting 1 million high-quality reads, each carrying a distinct molecular identifier. Reads sharing molecular identifiers were discarded rather than binned into consensus sequences. MiTCR, with a Q25 quality threshold and the strictest error-elimination algorithm, was used for CDR3 identification, clonotype clustering and error correction. A nonparametric unseen species model with Euler transformation was used to estimate a lower bound on total TCR beta diversity. TCRdb reprocessed the public reads (quality trimming at Q25 with fastp, clone calling with MiXCR) and kept in-frame beta chains. Records with the same CDR3 protein are collapsed into one entry carrying the most frequent genes and DNA. The authors' filters were not applied to this entry. The sample table lists approximately 1.5 million distinct CDR3 sequences, 35% to 45% of them with a count of one. Less than 5% of the sample goes to the ten largest clones.

The donors were 40 or so Caucasian individuals from Russia, aged roughly 6 to 95 years, who were systemically healthy. Around 10 milliliters of peripheral blood were collected from each donor into EDTA-treated Vacutainer tubes. Ficoll-Paque density-gradient centrifugation was used to isolate PBMCs, with at least 6.5 million obtained per sample. Total RNA, at least 6 micrograms per sample, was extracted from PBMCs with Trizol reagent. For every donor, flow cytometry on a PBMC aliquot measured the percentage of naive CD45RAhigh/CD27high T cells. This clonotype has only a few counts. The antigen this receptor binds is unknown. Base qualities are not at hand, and no much larger clone is one base apart. As encoded in the germline V gene, CDR1 is SGHRS while CDR2 is YFSETQ. Trimming accounts for 4 bases at V and 7 bases at J, while the number of junction bases matched to no gene is 6. The CDR3 runs 15 amino acids, cysteine and phenylalanine included. Only the CDR3 portion is preserved as DNA: 45 bases, with reading frame beginning at the first base.

The receptor was derived from a woman aged 18-35 years in good health. Sequencing was done on a sample of blood. Recombination linked TRBV5-1 to TRBJ2-3, with 13 bases matching TRBD2. CDR3 reads: CASSLRTSGGHTQYF. DNA sequence: TGCGCCAGCAGCCTACGGACTAGCGGGGGTCATACGCAGTATTTT.